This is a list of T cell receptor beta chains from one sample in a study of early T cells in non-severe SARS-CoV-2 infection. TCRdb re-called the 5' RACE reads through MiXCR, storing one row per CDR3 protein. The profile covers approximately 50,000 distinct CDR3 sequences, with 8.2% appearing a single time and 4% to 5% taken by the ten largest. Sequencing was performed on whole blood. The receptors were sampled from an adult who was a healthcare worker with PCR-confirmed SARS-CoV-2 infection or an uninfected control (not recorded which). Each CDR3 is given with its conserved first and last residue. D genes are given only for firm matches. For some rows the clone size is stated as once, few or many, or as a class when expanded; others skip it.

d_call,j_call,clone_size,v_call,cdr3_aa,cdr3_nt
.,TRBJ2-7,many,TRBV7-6,CASSLHWGNEQYF,TGTGCCAGCAGCTTACACTGGGGGAACGAGCAGTACTTC
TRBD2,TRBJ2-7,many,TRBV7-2,CASSNPGGDEQYF,TGTGCCAGCAGCAACCCGGGAGGGGACGAGCAGTACTTC
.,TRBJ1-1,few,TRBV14,CASSQVMGGRYTEAFF,TGTGCCAGCAGCCAAGTTATGGGGGGGCGGTACACTGAAGCTTTCTTT
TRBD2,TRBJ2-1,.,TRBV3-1,CASSQQAGAPYNEQFF,TGTGCCAGCAGCCAGCAAGCGGGGGCCCCTTACAATGAGCAGTTCTTC
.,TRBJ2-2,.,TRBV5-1,CASSFQGEAGELFF,TGCGCCAGCAGCTTTCAAGGGGAGGCCGGGGAGCTGTTTTTT
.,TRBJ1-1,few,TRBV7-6,CASSPVGLSEAFF,TGTGCCAGCAGCCCAGTGGGGCTTTCTGAAGCTTTCTTT
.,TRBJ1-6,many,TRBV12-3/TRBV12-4,CASSPHRQNNSPLHF,TGTGCCAGCAGCCCCCACAGACAGAATAATTCACCCCTCCACTTT
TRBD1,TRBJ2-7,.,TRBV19,CASQGQGAEQYF,TGTGCCAGCCAGGGACAGGGCGCCGAGCAGTACTTC
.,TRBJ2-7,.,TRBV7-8,CASSRDWGSEQYF,TGTGCCAGCAGCCGGGACTGGGGCTCTGAGCAGTACTTC
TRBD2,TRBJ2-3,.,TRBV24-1,CATSDPNSGRAGTDTQYF,TGTGCCACCAGTGACCCGAACAGCGGGAGGGCCGGCACAGATACGCAGTATTTT
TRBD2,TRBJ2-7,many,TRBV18,CASSPPSGGTYEQYF,TGTGCCAGCTCACCACCGAGCGGGGGGACCTACGAGCAGTACTTC
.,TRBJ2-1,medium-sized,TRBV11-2,CASSSTSGVGAVDRFF,TGTGCCAGCAGCTCAACTTCGGGGGTGGGAGCTGTGGATCGGTTCTTC
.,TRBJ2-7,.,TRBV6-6,CASSYSYLGNYYEQYF,TGTGCCAGCAGTTACTCCTATTTGGGCAACTACTACGAGCAGTACTTC
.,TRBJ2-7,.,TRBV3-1,CASSQGDGSYEQYF,TGTGCCAGCAGCCAAGGGGACGGCTCCTACGAGCAGTACTTC
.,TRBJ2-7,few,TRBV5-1,CASSFGDIPYEQYF,TGCGCCAGCAGCTTCGGGGACATTCCCTACGAGCAGTACTTC
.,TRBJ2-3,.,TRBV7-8,CASSSVAVETDTQYF,TGTGCCAGCAGCTCGGTCGCCGTCGAGACAGATACGCAGTATTTT
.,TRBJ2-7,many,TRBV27,CASSSLFTGHRAYEQYF,TGTGCCAGCAGTTCCCTATTTACAGGCCACCGAGCCTACGAGCAGTACTTC
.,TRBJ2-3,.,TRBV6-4,CASSDGSTDTQYF,TGTGCCAGCAGTGACGGGAGCACAGATACGCAGTATTTT
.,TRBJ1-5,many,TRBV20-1,CSARGGGNNQPQHF,TGCAGTGCTAGAGGTGGCGGGAACAATCAGCCCCAGCATTTT